Listed here is a single TCR beta chain. The source of the sample is a study of T cell changes during pregnancy in multiple sclerosis. Sequencing was performed with immunoSEQ multiplex PCR; in TCRdb, only in-frame clones are kept and a portion is missing. The profile covers about 50,000 clones, with over 90% appearing a single time and approximately 0.27% taken by the ten largest. The CDR3 covers 14 residues. From germline, CDR1 is MNHEY and CDR2 SMNVEV (reference sequence). The V end was cut by 3 bases, the J end by 1 base, with 9 bases between. The rearrangement links TRBV27 to TRBJ1-1; perhaps TRBD1 as D (5 bases). This sequence was found in a female donor with multiple sclerosis, enrolled in a pregnancy study. The source was CD4+ T cells from peripheral blood mononuclear cells, collected in the second trimester of pregnancy. CDR3 sequence reads: CASSFNGQNTEAFF. The CDR3 DNA follows: TGTGCCAGCAGTTTTAATGGACAGAACACTGAAGCTTTCTTT.